In this sample, the clone carrying this TCR beta chain turned up once. Its cognate antigen is unknown. Sequenced by immunoSEQ multiplex PCR; TCRdb stores in-frame clones only, minus some. The sample shows approximately 980,000 clones, about three quarters of them seen only once. The sample originates from a study of shared clonotypes between healthy human individuals. The study, taken as a whole, reports: Generally, naive subsets (rather than memory subsets) showed larger estimated richness. An expected dependence of interdonor clonotype sharing on sequencing depth was noted. Approximately 4.6% of naive CD4 clonotypes were common to a few donors. The study found lower generation probabilities in non-shared clonotypes than in those shared by all four donors.

Germline-derived CDR1 and CDR2 are LGHNA and YNFKEQ. This CDR3 spans 16 amino acids. V was trimmed by 3 bases and J by 4 bases, leaving 18 bases between them. Sequencing input: memory CD4+ T cells sorted from blood. Subset of the sample: CD45RA-negative fraction. The receptor was isolated from a man between 18 and 35 years old in good health. The V gene is TRBV4-2, the J gene TRBJ1-2; D might be TRBD1 (6 bases). CDR3 residues: CASSHNPGQGVYGYTF. CDR3 in DNA: TGTGCCAGCAGCCACAACCCGGGACAAGGGGTCTATGGCTACACCTTC.